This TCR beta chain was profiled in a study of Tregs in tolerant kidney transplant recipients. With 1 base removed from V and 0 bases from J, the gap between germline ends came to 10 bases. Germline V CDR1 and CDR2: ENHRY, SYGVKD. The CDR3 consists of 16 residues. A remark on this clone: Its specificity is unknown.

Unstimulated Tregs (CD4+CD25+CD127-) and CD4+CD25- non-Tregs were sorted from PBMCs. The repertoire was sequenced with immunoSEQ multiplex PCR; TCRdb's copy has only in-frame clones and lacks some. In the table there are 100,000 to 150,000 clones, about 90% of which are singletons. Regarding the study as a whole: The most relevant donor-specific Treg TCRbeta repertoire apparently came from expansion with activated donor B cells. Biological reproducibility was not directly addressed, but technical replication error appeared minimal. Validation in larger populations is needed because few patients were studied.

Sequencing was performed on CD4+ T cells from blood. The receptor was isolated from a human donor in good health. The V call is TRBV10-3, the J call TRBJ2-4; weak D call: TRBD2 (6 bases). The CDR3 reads CAISEFAGRAKNIQYF. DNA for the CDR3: TGTGCCATCAGTGAGTTTGCGGGACGAGCCAAAAACATTCAGTACTTC.